This note documents a single T cell receptor (beta chain) sequence. Its antigen is unidentified. Thawed unstimulated PBMCs were FACS-sorted by CD3, CD4 and CD8 into two populations. These data belong to a study of T cell clones after liver transplantation. Whole-study context: Patients counted as tolerant after at least one year off all immunosuppression, enzymes not exceeding twice normal. Draws occurred before transplant, before withdrawal, and after complete or failed withdrawal.

V lost 5 bases, J lost 2 bases, and 10 bases lay in between. CDR1 and CDR2 (germline): SGHRS, YFSETQ. There are 13 residues in the CDR3. Findings and caveats of the study: In most of the 8 subjects, circulating graft-donor-reactive CD4 TCRbeta sequences fell significantly after transplant.

Only in-frame clones appear in the TCRdb table, and some are missing; sequencing was by immunoSEQ multiplex PCR. The sample has 72,000 or so clones, less than 85% seen once. The chain couples TRBV5-1 to TRBJ2-5; D is undetermined. This sequence was found in a human patient who received a liver transplant. The graft donor may have given rise to some T cells. This specimen consisted of CD4+ T cells from blood, obtained at the 22-month timepoint. This CDR3 is CASRVGSQETQYF. The CDR3 DNA is TGCGCCAGCAGGGTGGGCAGTCAAGAGACCCAGTACTTC.